This T cell receptor beta chain was recovered during a study of cytomegalovirus exposure and HLA in healthy donors. For this clone: Its specificity is unknown.

60 Vbeta and 13 Jbeta primers were used in PCR. The authors' processing: A later analysis tallied tens of millions of unique TCR beta chains, around 11 million of them shared. Generated by immunoSEQ multiplex PCR, the TCRdb table keeps only in-frame clones and is missing some. V and J calls and clone size are as listed in that table; D and trimming were resolved from the DNA. Among about 140,000 clones listed, 73% were seen once. Regarding the study as a whole: Altogether, 160 or so TCR beta chains were recorded as cytomegalovirus-associated. Later work associated around 18,000 TCR beta sequences with HLA alleles at 0.05 false discovery rate.

This TCR came from a human donor in good health. The material sequenced was PBMCs.

CDR3 sequence reads: CASSEWLLWSSGNTIYF. CDR3 DNA sequence: TGTGCCAGCAGTGAATGGCTTCTTTGGAGCTCTGGAAACACCATATATTTT. The V and J genes are TRBV6-1 and TRBJ1-3; D remains unclear. Germline loops: CDR1 MNHNS, CDR2 SASEGT. This CDR3 is built from 17 residues. The ends were cut back, 2 bases at V and 0 bases at J, with 14 bases in the middle.